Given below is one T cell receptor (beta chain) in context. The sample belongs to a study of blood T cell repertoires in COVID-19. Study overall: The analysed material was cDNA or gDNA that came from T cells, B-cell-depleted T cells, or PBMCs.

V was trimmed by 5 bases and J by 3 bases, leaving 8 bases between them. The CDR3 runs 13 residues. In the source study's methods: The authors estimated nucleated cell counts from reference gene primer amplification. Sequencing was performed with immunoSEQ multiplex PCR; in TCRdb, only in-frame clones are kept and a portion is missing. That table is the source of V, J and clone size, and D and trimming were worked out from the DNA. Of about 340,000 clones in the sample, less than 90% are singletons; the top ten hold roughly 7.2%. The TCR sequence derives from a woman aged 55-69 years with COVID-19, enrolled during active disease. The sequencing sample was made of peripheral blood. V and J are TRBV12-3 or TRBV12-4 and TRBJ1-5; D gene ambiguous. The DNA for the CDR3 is TGTGCCAGCAGTCCGGGGTTCAATCAGCCCCAGCATTTT. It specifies CASSPGFNQPQHF.